The 10 T cell receptor beta chains listed next were all sequenced from one sample in a study of T-cell memory formation after mild COVID-19. TCRdb called the 5' RACE reads again in MiXCR, with one record for every CDR3 protein. The data contain under 600,000 distinct CDR3 sequences, roughly 20% of them singletons. Sequenced input: PBMCs or a T cell subset sorted from them (not recorded which). The source is an adult woman who had mild COVID-19 (a few samples of this study predate the infection). Cell type and time point are not known.

This clonotype was seen only a few times. The rearrangement links TRBV11-2 to TRBJ2-1; D is uncertain. The CDR3 runs to 14 residues. CDR1 and CDR2 from the germline V gene are SGHAT and FQNNGV. V lost 0 bases and J 4 bases, leaving 7 bases between the germline ends. CDR3 amino acids: CASSLELGYNEQFF. Written as DNA, the CDR3 is TGTGCCAGCAGCTTAGAACTTGGTTACAATGAGCAGTTCTTC.

The chain carries TRBV19 and TRBJ1-6, with D uncertain. CDR3 length equals 16 residues. CDR1 LNHDA and CDR2 SQIVND come from the germline V gene (reference sequence). The ends were cut back, 3 bases at V and 10 bases at J, with 19 bases in the middle. The CDR3 sequence is CASSIGSGGLGSPLHF. CDR3 in DNA: TGTGCCAGTAGTATTGGGTCAGGCGGACTAGGGTCACCCCTCCACTTT.

This chain links TRBV18 with TRBJ2-3; TRBD2 might be the D (5 bases). Germline CDR1 reads KGHSH; CDR2 reads LQKENI. The CDR3 covers 17 residues. V shed 2 bases and J shed 3 bases, with 18 bases lying between them. The CDR3 loop is CASSPGLKPVGTDTQYF. The CDR3 DNA is TGTGCCAGCTCACCAGGACTCAAACCCGTGGGGACAGATACGCAGTATTTT.

The V gene is TRBV10-3, the J gene TRBJ2-7; D perhaps matches TRBD1 (5 bases). The CDR3 contains 12 residues. From germline, CDR1 is ENHRY and CDR2 SYGVKD. V was shortened by 3 bases and J by 3 bases, with 6 bases between the two germline ends. CDR3 sequence (DNA): TGTGCCATCAGTGACAGGGACTACGAGCAGTACTTC. Translated, it gives CAISDRDYEQYF.

This clonotype was seen a handful of times. This rearrangement joins TRBV7-8 to TRBJ1-2; 10 nucleotides agree with TRBD1. Germline V gene lookup returns CDR1 SGHVS and CDR2 FQNEAQ. J lost 4 bases, V lost 2 bases, and 4 bases had no gene match. The length of the CDR3 is 15 residues. The CDR3 loop reads CASSLPGQGIYGYTF. CDR3 sequence (DNA): TGTGCCAGCAGCTTACCGGGACAGGGGATCTATGGCTACACCTTC.

This clonotype appeared many times. This rearrangement joins TRBV7-2 to TRBJ2-5, with 8 bases lining up with TRBD1. The V segment lost 5 bases and the J segment 5 bases; nucleotides outside the gene matches: 7. Germline CDR1 SGHTA, CDR2 FQGNSA. This CDR3 is built from 14 residues. The chain's CDR3 is CASSLDRGRETQYF. The CDR3 coding sequence is TGTGCCAGCAGCCTAGACAGGGGCAGGGAGACCCAGTACTTC.

The chain employs TRBV3-1 and TRBJ1-2; TRBD1 might be the D (5 bases). Germline CDR1 and CDR2: LGHDT and YNNKEL (reference sequence). With 3 bases removed from V and 4 bases from J, the gap between germline ends came to 18 bases. The CDR3 is made up of 16 amino acids. Written as DNA, the CDR3 is TGTGCCAGCAGCCACTCGTACGGGACGGACTTCTATGGCTACACCTTC. It is translated as CASSHSYGTDFYGYTF.

This clonotype turned up a few times. The chain recombines TRBV2 with TRBJ1-3; no definite D call. Germline lookup yields CDR1 SNHLY and CDR2 FYNNEI. Trimming cost V 4 bases and J 1 base, with 11 bases left between them. CDR3 size: 15 residues. The CDR3 bases are TGTGCCAGCAGTGGAGGTGGAGCTTCTGGAAACACCATATATTTT. Its translation is CASSGGGASGNTIYF.

There are a few counts of this clonotype. V and J are TRBV7-2 and TRBJ1-2, with D tentatively TRBD1 (5 bases). Germline loops: CDR1 SGHTA, CDR2 FQGNSA. The CDR3 extends over 15 amino acids. The germline V and J ends were trimmed by 5 bases and 4 bases, with 17 bases remaining between them. CDR3 loop: CASSPQRGVGYGYTF. The CDR3 nucleotides read TGTGCCAGCAGCCCTCAACGGGGCGTCGGCTATGGCTACACCTTC.

The chain joins TRBV27 to TRBJ2-3; 11 bases are shared with TRBD2. The CDR3 is 16 amino acids. After removal of 4 bases from V and 2 bases from J, the junction contained 5 bases not matched to a gene. Germline CDR1 MNHEY, CDR2 SMNVEV (reference sequence). This CDR3 is CASSSGTSGNTDTQYF. The CDR3 DNA sequence: TGTGCCAGCAGTTCGGGGACTAGCGGAAACACAGATACGCAGTATTTT.